The clone carrying this T cell receptor (beta chain) was seen at least ten times. Its matching antigen is unknown. Mismatch with germline at one junction end may stem from a read error. One entry per CDR3 protein results from TCRdb running MiXCR on the 5' RACE reads. The sample shows roughly 290,000 distinct CDR3 sequences, 9.5% of them seen only once. Germline loops: CDR1 SEHNR, CDR2 FQNEAQ (reference sequence). The CDR3 runs to 8 residues. All donors were healthy Caucasians. The data derive from a study of identical twins. Findings of the study overall: Beta clonotypes that were abundant in cord blood contained fewer insertions, a pattern absent from memory repertoires. Researchers caution that invariant MAIT and iNKT cells could partly confound zero-insertion analyses. Twin sharing of out-of-frame TCR alpha was underestimated by models in monozygotic pairs.

This same sample was also taken into another study, of yellow fever vaccine responses in identical twins.

Input material: CD8+ T cells sorted from blood. J is TRBJ2-1 and V is TRBV7-9; D not resolved. The receptor comes from a woman aged 18-29 years in good health. Written as DNA, the CDR3 is TGCGCCAGTACTGAGCAGTTCTTC. Its protein product is CASTEQFF.